The 21 T cell receptor beta chains below were found in one sample sequenced in a study of blood T cell repertoires in COVID-19. Clones were read by immunoSEQ multiplex PCR, and TCRdb kept only the in-frame ones, dropping some. The data contain over 250,000 clones, 70% to 75% of them singletons. The sample taken for sequencing was peripheral blood. These receptors all come from a woman older than 75 with acute or convalescent COVID-19.

This rearrangement joins TRBV9 to TRBJ1-6, with a tentative D call TRBD1 (5 bases). Between the trimmed V and J ends, which lost 4 bases and 7 bases, there was a span of 18 bases. The CDR3 sequence is 16 residues long. Per the germline V gene, CDR1 is SGDLS and CDR2 is YYNGEE. CDR3: CASSPQPGLGNSPLHF. The CDR3 DNA reads as TGTGCCAGCAGCCCCCAACCGGGACTCGGGAATTCACCCCTCCACTTT.

This clone was seen just once. This chain links TRBV5-5 with TRBJ1-5; TRBD1 aligns across 7 bases. This CDR3 has 15 residues. V lost 4 bases to trimming and J lost 3 bases; unmatched junction nucleotides: 7. Germline V CDR1 and CDR2: SGHKS, YYEKEE (reference sequence). The CDR3 DNA is TGTGCCAGCAGCCTTACAGGGGATAACAATCAGCCCCAGCATTTT. Translating it yields CASSLTGDNNQPQHF.

The CDR3 sequence: CASSPSGDSYNEQFF. CDR3 nucleotides: TGCGCCAGCAGCCCTAGCGGAGACTCCTACAATGAGCAGTTCTTC. V is TRBV5-1 and J is TRBJ2-1; 7 bases fit TRBD2. CDR3 size: 15 residues. CDR1 and CDR2 from the germline V gene are SGHRS and YFSETQ. With 4 bases clipped from V and 0 bases from J, the junction kept 4 bases outside the gene matches.

The rearrangement links TRBV5-1 to TRBJ1-5; D is uncertain. Trimming removed 4 bases from V and 0 bases from J, with 11 bases in between. Germline V lookup: CDR1 SGHRS, CDR2 YFSETQ. CDR3 length: 15 amino acids. The CDR3 region is CASSPGEYSNQPQHF. The CDR3 nucleotides read TGCGCCAGCAGCCCGGGAGAGTATAGCAATCAGCCCCAGCATTTT.

The chain uses TRBV6-1 and TRBJ1-5, with D perhaps matching TRBD1 (5 bases). V was clipped by 3 bases and J by 4 bases, with 10 bases between them. The length of the CDR3 is 14 residues. Per germline, CDR1 MNHNS and CDR2 SASEGT. This CDR3 reads CASSELTENQPQHF. The CDR3 DNA reads TGTGCCAGCAGTGAGTTGACAGAAAATCAGCCCCAGCATTTT.

The rearrangement joins TRBV19 to TRBJ2-3; perhaps TRBD1 as D (6 bases). Trimming stripped 8 bases from V and 2 bases from J, with 11 bases between. The germline CDR1 and CDR2 sequences are LNHDA and SQIVND (reference sequence). This CDR3 region has 13 residues. The CDR3 loop reads CASGVGATDTQYF. In nucleotides, the CDR3 is TGTGCCAGTGGTGTGGGGGCCACAGATACGCAGTATTTT. Filled out from reference TRBV19 and TRBJ2-3, the complete variable domain reads DGGITQSPKYLFRKEGQNVTLSCEQNLNHDAMYWYRQDPGQGLRLIYYSQIVNDFQKGDIAEGYSVSREKKESFPLTVTSAQKNPTAFYLCASGVGATDTQYFGPGTRLTVL.

This chain links TRBV10-3 with TRBJ1-1, with 9 positions matching TRBD1. This CDR3 has 13 residues. V shed 11 bases and J 2 bases; nucleotides not matched to a gene: 6. Looked up from germline, CDR1 is ENHRY and CDR2 is SYGVKD. The CDR3 bases are TGTGCCTCCGGGGACAGGGCCAACACTGAAGCTTTCTTT. Translating gives CASGDRANTEAFF.

This clone was observed once. This rearrangement joins TRBV30 to TRBJ2-2; D not certain. V lost 1 base and J 6 bases, leaving 12 bases between the germline ends. Looked up from germline, CDR1 is GTSNPN and CDR2 is SVGIG (reference sequence). The CDR3 loop spans 14 amino acids. The CDR3 nucleotides read TGTGCCTGGAGTGCAGTCAATTATCCCGGGGAGCTGTTTTTT. Protein sequence: CAWSAVNYPGELFF.

The J gene is TRBJ2-1, the V gene TRBV12-3 or TRBV12-4, with D perhaps TRBD1 (6 bases). The V end was cut by 7 bases, the J end by 9 bases, with 16 bases between. CDR3 length: 13 residues. The CDR3 region is CASTPGVAGEQFF. DNA for the CDR3: TGTGCCAGCACCCCAGGGGTAGCCGGTGAGCAGTTCTTC.

V and J are TRBV5-1 and TRBJ1-6; D possibly corresponds to TRBD1 (6 bases). V dropped 5 bases and J dropped 10 bases, with 19 bases sitting between them. The germline V gene has CDR1 SGHRS and CDR2 YFSETQ. This CDR3 region has 15 residues. The CDR3 DNA follows: TGCGCCAGCAGAGTCTCGACAGGCTCAGAGTCACCCCTCCACTTT. As protein: CASRVSTGSESPLHF.

This clone was counted between two and nine times. The rearrangement joins TRBV5-1 to TRBJ2-5, with TRBD2 as a possible D gene (6 bases). The V end lost 4 bases, the J end lost 5 bases, and 15 bases lay between the germline ends. The CDR3 length is 14 residues. Germline V gene lookup returns CDR1 SGHRS and CDR2 YFSETQ. CDR3 protein: CASSPWDSTETQYF. In DNA, the CDR3 is TGCGCCAGCAGCCCGTGGGACTCCACGGAGACCCAGTACTTC.

This chain uses TRBV10-3 with TRBJ1-3; maybe TRBD1 (6 bases). Germline V CDR1 and CDR2: ENHRY, SYGVKD. V was pared by 4 bases and J by 3 bases, with 13 bases between. CDR3 length: 15 amino acids. The CDR3 bases are TGTGCCATCAGTGCGGGGGGCTCGGTTGGAAACACCATATATTTT. Its protein is CAISAGGSVGNTIYF.

This chain joins TRBV7-9 and TRBJ2-5, with D maybe TRBD2 (5 bases). The germline V gene encodes CDR1 SEHNR and CDR2 FQNEAQ (reference sequence). Trimming stripped 2 bases from V and 4 bases from J, with 17 bases between. The CDR3 spans 16 residues. CDR3 in amino acids: CASSLSGSKWRETQYF. DNA of the CDR3: TGTGCCAGCAGCTTATCGGGAAGCAAGTGGAGAGAGACCCAGTACTTC.

The chain has TRBV2 and TRBJ2-1, with D maybe TRBD1 (6 bases). Trimming shortened V by 8 bases and J by 8 bases, and 25 bases separated the two germline ends. The CDR3 covers 16 residues. CDR1 is SNHLY, CDR2 FYNNEI, per germline. CDR3 in DNA: TGTGCCAGCTGCTCTGACAGGCTGTACTTCGGCGATGAGCAGTTCTTC. Translated, it gives CASCSDRLYFGDEQFF.

This clone was found once. This chain links TRBV6-2 or TRBV6-3 with TRBJ2-3, with 8 bases fitting TRBD1. This CDR3 spans 16 amino acids. The V gene's germline CDR1 is MNHEY and CDR2 SVGEGT. V lost 6 bases, J lost 2 bases, and 10 bases stayed unmatched. This CDR3 reads CASSPQGALVTDTQYF. CDR3 nucleotides: TGTGCCAGCAGCCCCCAGGGGGCCTTGGTCACAGATACGCAGTATTTT.

The V gene is TRBV6-2 or TRBV6-3, the J gene TRBJ1-2, with 7 bases matching TRBD1. V was pared by 0 bases and J by 3 bases, with 13 bases of the junction left unmatched. There are 18 residues in the CDR3. Germline CDR1 and CDR2: MNHEY and SVGEGT. The CDR3 DNA sequence: TGTGCCAGCAGTTACTCGACTCGGGGAACAGGGGTGCACTATGGCTACACCTTC. This gives the protein CASSYSTRGTGVHYGYTF.

J is TRBJ2-3 and V is TRBV6-1, with D maybe TRBD2 (5 bases). Germline values: CDR1 MNHNS, CDR2 SASEGT. V lost 7 bases and J 1 base, leaving 21 bases between the germline ends. The CDR3 extends over 17 amino acids. The DNA for the CDR3 is TGTGCCAGCACCGAAGCGTACGGGGTGGGCGGCACAGATACGCAGTATTTT. It specifies CASTEAYGVGGTDTQYF.

The chain recombines TRBV5-1 with TRBJ2-1; 8 bases fit TRBD2. J lost 4 bases, V lost 2 bases, and 8 bases had no gene match. Germline V lookup: CDR1 SGHRS, CDR2 YFSETQ. This CDR3 comprises 16 residues. CDR3 DNA: TGCGCCAGCAGCTTAAGGGCGAGCGGGAGTTACAATGAGCAGTTCTTC. Protein sequence: CASSLRASGSYNEQFF.

The chain links TRBV11-2 to TRBJ1-2; TRBD1 agrees at 7 bases. The V segment lost 5 bases and the J segment 7 bases; nucleotides outside the gene matches: 7. This CDR3 comprises 13 residues. Germline V gene lookup returns CDR1 SGHAT and CDR2 FQNNGV. Here the CDR3 DNA reads TGTGCCAGCAGCCCAGACAGGGTCCCTGGCTACACCTTC. It is translated as CASSPDRVPGYTF.

V is TRBV2 and J is TRBJ2-6; perhaps TRBD1 as D (5 bases). V was cut by 6 bases and J by 0 bases, with 15 bases left in between. This CDR3 has 17 residues. Germline V gene data show CDR1 as SNHLY and CDR2 as FYNNEI. The CDR3 is CASSPRRASSGANVLTF. The CDR3 DNA reads as TGTGCCAGCAGCCCCCGCAGGGCAAGCTCTGGGGCCAACGTCCTGACTTTC.

This sequence joins TRBV6-6 and TRBJ1-1; D may be TRBD1 (5 bases). The V and J ends lost 6 bases and 2 bases respectively, with 16 bases between them. Germline-derived CDR1 and CDR2 are MNHNY and SVGAGI (reference sequence). The CDR3 consists of 15 residues. CDR3: CASSVQGMGNTEAFF. The CDR3 DNA follows: TGTGCCAGCAGCGTTCAGGGAATGGGCAACACTGAAGCTTTCTTT.